Listed below are T cell receptor beta chains from one sample, sequenced in a study of neurological immune-mediated disorders. Each CDR3 protein gets one entry after TCRdb re-called the 5' RACE reads with MiXCR. This sample yields over 50,000 distinct CDR3 sequences, of which about 3% are seen a single time; about 5.5% belongs to the top ten. The sequenced sample was PBMCs. The receptors stem from a middle-aged man with multiple sclerosis. Both conserved end residues are part of each CDR3. A D gene is named only where the DNA matches it firmly. Size values are once, few and many counts, or a class for expanded clones, and some rows have none.

CDR3 length: 11; clone size: many; D gene: NA; J gene: TRBJ1-5; V gene: TRBV20-1; CDR3 protein: CSAPAPWAQHF; CDR3 DNA: TGCAGTGCTCCTGCCCCCTGGGCCCAGCATTTT
CDR3 length: 13; clone size: many; D gene: TRBD1; J gene: TRBJ1-4; V gene: TRBV30; CDR3 protein: CAWAGTGGEKLFF; CDR3 DNA: TGTGCCTGGGCCGGGACAGGGGGAGAAAAACTGTTTTTT
CDR3 length: 14; clone size: NA; D gene: TRBD1; J gene: TRBJ2-7; V gene: TRBV5-1; CDR3 protein: CASSGGQGAHEQYF; CDR3 DNA: TGCGCCAGCAGCGGGGGACAGGGAGCCCACGAGCAGTACTTC
CDR3 length: 16; clone size: many; D gene: TRBD2; J gene: TRBJ2-3; V gene: TRBV7-9; CDR3 protein: CASSPSGTSGADTQYF; CDR3 DNA: TGTGCCAGCAGCCCGTCCGGGACTAGCGGAGCAGATACGCAGTATTTT
CDR3 length: 14; clone size: many; D gene: TRBD1; J gene: TRBJ1-1; V gene: TRBV11-2; CDR3 protein: CASKRGTGGTEAFF; CDR3 DNA: TGTGCCAGCAAAAGAGGGACAGGGGGCACTGAAGCTTTCTTT
CDR3 length: 14; clone size: NA; D gene: NA; J gene: TRBJ2-2; V gene: TRBV6-6; CDR3 protein: CASSPLRVTGELFF; CDR3 DNA: TGTGCCAGCAGTCCCCTTAGGGTCACCGGGGAGCTGTTTTTT
CDR3 length: 15; clone size: many; D gene: TRBD1; J gene: TRBJ1-4; V gene: TRBV20-1; CDR3 protein: CSARGGQGAGEKLFF; CDR3 DNA: TGCAGTGCTAGAGGGGGACAGGGGGCCGGTGAAAAACTGTTTTTT
CDR3 length: 14; clone size: NA; D gene: NA; J gene: TRBJ2-5; V gene: TRBV5-4; CDR3 protein: CASSGGTVGETQYF; CDR3 DNA: TGTGCCAGCAGCGGCGGGACAGTCGGTGAGACCCAGTACTTC
CDR3 length: 20; clone size: many; D gene: NA; J gene: TRBJ1-5; V gene: TRBV21-1; CDR3 protein: CASSKAGVTYRGSSNQPQHF; CDR3 DNA: TGTGCCAGCAGCAAAGCGGGGGTCACCTACAGGGGATCGAGCAATCAGCCCCAGCATTTT
CDR3 length: 12; clone size: many; D gene: NA; J gene: TRBJ1-4; V gene: TRBV6-6; CDR3 protein: CASTPNNEKLFF; CDR3 DNA: TGTGCCAGCACCCCCAATAATGAAAAACTGTTTTTT
CDR3 length: 15; clone size: many; D gene: NA; J gene: TRBJ2-7; V gene: TRBV11-2; CDR3 protein: CASSLAGSYSYEQYF; CDR3 DNA: TGTGCCAGCAGCTTAGCGGGGTCCTATTCCTACGAGCAGTACTTC
CDR3 length: 17; clone size: many; D gene: TRBD2; J gene: TRBJ2-1; V gene: TRBV4-2; CDR3 protein: CASSLQLAGGLYNEQFF; CDR3 DNA: TGTGCCAGCAGCCTTCAGCTAGCGGGGGGGCTCTACAATGAGCAGTTCTTC
CDR3 length: 14; clone size: many; D gene: NA; J gene: TRBJ2-7; V gene: TRBV29-1; CDR3 protein: CSVIFGLLSYEQYF; CDR3 DNA: TGCAGCGTTATTTTCGGGCTCCTTTCCTACGAGCAGTACTTC
CDR3 length: 14; clone size: many; D gene: TRBD1; J gene: TRBJ1-2; V gene: TRBV5-5; CDR3 protein: CASSFGQGDYGYTF; CDR3 DNA: TGTGCCAGCAGCTTTGGACAGGGGGACTATGGCTACACCTTC
CDR3 length: 13; clone size: many; D gene: NA; J gene: TRBJ2-7; V gene: TRBV7-3; CDR3 protein: CASSLNEPGEQYF; CDR3 DNA: TGTGCCAGCAGCTTAAATGAGCCGGGGGAGCAGTACTTC
CDR3 length: 15; clone size: many; D gene: NA; J gene: TRBJ2-7; V gene: TRBV9; CDR3 protein: CASSVAPGANYEQYF; CDR3 DNA: TGTGCCAGCAGCGTTGCACCGGGGGCGAATTACGAGCAGTACTTC
CDR3 length: 12; clone size: many; D gene: NA; J gene: TRBJ1-2; V gene: TRBV20-1; CDR3 protein: CSAPTPGAGYTF; CDR3 DNA: TGCAGTGCTCCCACTCCAGGAGCCGGCTACACCTTC
CDR3 length: 15; clone size: many; D gene: NA; J gene: TRBJ1-6; V gene: TRBV20-1; CDR3 protein: CSARGETRYNSPLHF; CDR3 DNA: TGCAGTGCTAGAGGGGAGACGCGGTATAATTCACCCCTCCACTTT
CDR3 length: 15; clone size: many; D gene: TRBD2; J gene: TRBJ2-3; V gene: TRBV20-1; CDR3 protein: CSASLTSGDTDTQYF; CDR3 DNA: TGCAGTGCTAGCCTCACTAGCGGAGACACAGATACGCAGTATTTT
CDR3 length: 14; clone size: many; D gene: TRBD2; J gene: TRBJ2-2; V gene: TRBV10-1; CDR3 protein: CASSELARAGELFF; CDR3 DNA: TGCGCCAGCAGTGAACTAGCGAGGGCCGGGGAGCTGTTTTTT
CDR3 length: 17; clone size: many; D gene: NA; J gene: TRBJ2-3; V gene: TRBV20-1; CDR3 protein: CSASEGGLHSSTDTQYF; CDR3 DNA: TGCAGTGCTAGTGAGGGGGGACTTCACTCTAGCACAGATACGCAGTATTTT
CDR3 length: 14; clone size: many; D gene: TRBD1; J gene: TRBJ1-5; V gene: TRBV6-5; CDR3 protein: CASRRDSMNQPQHF; CDR3 DNA: TGTGCCAGCAGACGGGACAGCATGAATCAGCCCCAGCATTTT
CDR3 length: 14; clone size: many; D gene: TRBD1; J gene: TRBJ1-1; V gene: TRBV7-9; CDR3 protein: CASSKDTGGAGAFF; CDR3 DNA: TGTGCCAGCAGCAAAGATACAGGGGGGGCAGGAGCTTTCTTT
CDR3 length: 13; clone size: many; D gene: TRBD1; J gene: TRBJ2-2; V gene: TRBV20-1; CDR3 protein: CSARGTGPGELFF; CDR3 DNA: TGCAGTGCTAGAGGGACAGGACCCGGGGAGCTGTTTTTT
CDR3 length: 15; clone size: many; D gene: NA; J gene: TRBJ2-1; V gene: TRBV12-3/TRBV12-4; CDR3 protein: CASSLGAEDFNEQFF; CDR3 DNA: TGTGCCAGCAGTTTAGGGGCGGAGGACTTCAATGAGCAGTTCTTC
CDR3 length: 15; clone size: many; D gene: TRBD2; J gene: TRBJ2-5; V gene: TRBV12-3/TRBV12-4; CDR3 protein: CASSPLAGGGETQYF; CDR3 DNA: TGTGCCAGCAGTCCCCTAGCGGGGGGCGGAGAGACCCAGTACTTC
CDR3 length: 12; clone size: many; D gene: NA; J gene: TRBJ2-5; V gene: TRBV29-1; CDR3 protein: CSVGTGRETQYF; CDR3 DNA: TGCAGCGTCGGGACGGGGCGAGAGACCCAGTACTTC
CDR3 length: 13; clone size: NA; D gene: NA; J gene: TRBJ1-1; V gene: TRBV29-1; CDR3 protein: CSVEDRLNTEAFF; CDR3 DNA: TGCAGCGTAGAGGACAGACTGAACACTGAAGCTTTCTTT
CDR3 length: 15; clone size: many; D gene: NA; J gene: TRBJ1-2; V gene: TRBV5-1; CDR3 protein: CASSSIPDSYRGYTF; CDR3 DNA: TGCGCCAGCAGCTCAATTCCAGACAGTTATCGCGGCTACACCTTC
CDR3 length: 16; clone size: many; D gene: TRBD2; J gene: TRBJ2-1; V gene: TRBV7-9; CDR3 protein: CASSIGTSGVANEQFF; CDR3 DNA: TGTGCCAGCAGTATCGGGACTAGCGGAGTGGCGAATGAGCAGTTCTTC
CDR3 length: 14; clone size: many; D gene: NA; J gene: TRBJ2-1; V gene: TRBV5-6; CDR3 protein: CASSSVQGYNEQFF; CDR3 DNA: TGTGCCAGCAGCTCCGTACAGGGTTACAATGAGCAGTTCTTC
CDR3 length: 14; clone size: NA; D gene: NA; J gene: TRBJ2-1; V gene: TRBV28; CDR3 protein: CASTRGGAYNEQFF; CDR3 DNA: TGTGCCAGCACCCGAGGGGGGGCCTACAATGAGCAGTTCTTC
CDR3 length: 14; clone size: many; D gene: NA; J gene: TRBJ1-1; V gene: TRBV6-6; CDR3 protein: CASRRLLGDTEAFF; CDR3 DNA: TGTGCCAGCAGACGACTCTTAGGGGACACTGAAGCTTTCTTT
CDR3 length: 14; clone size: many; D gene: NA; J gene: TRBJ2-1; V gene: TRBV7-2; CDR3 protein: CASSLGSIYNEQFF; CDR3 DNA: TGTGCCAGCAGCTTAGGCTCCATATACAATGAGCAGTTCTTC
CDR3 length: 17; clone size: many; D gene: TRBD2; J gene: TRBJ2-1; V gene: TRBV9; CDR3 protein: CASSKNSGTSGDNEQFF; CDR3 DNA: TGTGCCAGCAGCAAAAACTCCGGGACTAGCGGGGACAATGAGCAGTTCTTC
CDR3 length: 14; clone size: NA; D gene: TRBD1; J gene: TRBJ1-5; V gene: TRBV10-3; CDR3 protein: CAISRGEGNQPQNF; CDR3 DNA: TGTGCCATCAGCAGGGGGGAAGGCAATCAGCCCCAGAATTTT
CDR3 length: 15; clone size: many; D gene: NA; J gene: TRBJ1-2; V gene: TRBV5-5; CDR3 protein: CASSLNWETNHGYTF; CDR3 DNA: TGTGCCAGCAGCTTGAATTGGGAGACGAACCATGGCTACACCTTC
CDR3 length: 14; clone size: many; D gene: NA; J gene: TRBJ2-1; V gene: TRBV5-8; CDR3 protein: CASSTGSHIGEQFF; CDR3 DNA: TGTGCCAGCAGTACCGGGTCCCACATCGGTGAGCAGTTCTTC
CDR3 length: 15; clone size: many; D gene: TRBD2; J gene: TRBJ2-3; V gene: TRBV20-1; CDR3 protein: CSAGASGGGSDTQYF; CDR3 DNA: TGCAGTGCGGGAGCTAGCGGGGGAGGTTCAGATACGCAGTATTTT
CDR3 length: 15; clone size: many; D gene: NA; J gene: TRBJ2-7; V gene: TRBV7-3; CDR3 protein: CASSLGAAGVYEQYF; CDR3 DNA: TGTGCCAGCAGCCTTGGGGCGGCAGGGGTGTACGAGCAGTACTTC
CDR3 length: 16; clone size: many; D gene: NA; J gene: TRBJ2-3; V gene: TRBV7-3; CDR3 protein: CASSLSGSAYTDTQYF; CDR3 DNA: TGTGCCAGCAGCTTATCAGGGAGTGCCTACACAGATACGCAGTATTTT
CDR3 length: 16; clone size: many; D gene: TRBD1; J gene: TRBJ2-2; V gene: TRBV7-9; CDR3 protein: CASSFHRGHHTGELFF; CDR3 DNA: TGTGCCAGCAGCTTTCACAGGGGGCATCACACCGGGGAGCTGTTTTTT
CDR3 length: 12; clone size: many; D gene: NA; J gene: TRBJ1-3; V gene: TRBV12-3/TRBV12-4; CDR3 protein: CASLTTAGTIYF; CDR3 DNA: TGTGCCAGCCTGACCACTGCAGGAACCATATATTTT
CDR3 length: 15; clone size: many; D gene: NA; J gene: TRBJ2-2; V gene: TRBV7-7; CDR3 protein: CASSLEGENTGELFF; CDR3 DNA: TGTGCTAGCAGCTTAGAGGGGGAGAACACCGGGGAGCTGTTTTTT
CDR3 length: 16; clone size: many; D gene: NA; J gene: TRBJ2-1; V gene: TRBV24-1; CDR3 protein: CATSDLRQPNTNEQFF; CDR3 DNA: TGTGCCACCAGTGATTTACGGCAACCCAATACCAATGAGCAGTTCTTC
CDR3 length: 15; clone size: many; D gene: TRBD1; J gene: TRBJ2-3; V gene: TRBV3-1; CDR3 protein: CASSPTGGAGDTQYF; CDR3 DNA: TGTGCCAGCAGCCCAACAGGGGGCGCAGGAGATACGCAGTATTTT
CDR3 length: 15; clone size: many; D gene: NA; J gene: TRBJ1-5; V gene: TRBV12-3/TRBV12-4; CDR3 protein: CASSQGINSNQPQHF; CDR3 DNA: TGTGCCAGCAGTCAGGGGATAAATAGCAATCAGCCCCAGCATTTT
CDR3 length: 15; clone size: many; D gene: NA; J gene: TRBJ1-6; V gene: TRBV9; CDR3 protein: CASSPGGGHNSPLHF; CDR3 DNA: TGTGCCAGCAGCCCCGGCGGAGGCCATAATTCACCCCTCCACTTT
CDR3 length: 14; clone size: many; D gene: NA; J gene: TRBJ2-2; V gene: TRBV12-3/TRBV12-4; CDR3 protein: CASSFARAGGELFF; CDR3 DNA: TGTGCCAGCAGTTTCGCCAGGGCGGGCGGGGAGCTGTTTTTT